The subject of this entry is one T cell receptor beta chain. Researchers report immunoSEQ v3.0 was run at survey level. Clones were read by immunoSEQ multiplex PCR, and TCRdb kept only the in-frame ones, dropping some. The sample shows some 31,000 clones, roughly 98% of them seen only once. Germline-derived CDR1 and CDR2 are SGHAT and FQNNGV. V was pared by 3 bases and J by 6 bases, with 4 bases of the junction left unmatched. CDR3 length: 14 residues. The data originate from a study of long-term antiretroviral therapy in people with HIV. The sequencing used unsorted PBMCs, collected 7.6 years after starting antiretroviral therapy. The sequence was obtained from a man aged 25 to 40 with HIV. The rearrangement joins TRBV11-2 to TRBJ2-7; 11 bases map to TRBD2. The CDR3 sequence: CASSFLLAGVEQYF. As DNA, the CDR3 is TGTGCCAGCAGCTTTTTACTAGCGGGAGTCGAGCAGTACTTC.